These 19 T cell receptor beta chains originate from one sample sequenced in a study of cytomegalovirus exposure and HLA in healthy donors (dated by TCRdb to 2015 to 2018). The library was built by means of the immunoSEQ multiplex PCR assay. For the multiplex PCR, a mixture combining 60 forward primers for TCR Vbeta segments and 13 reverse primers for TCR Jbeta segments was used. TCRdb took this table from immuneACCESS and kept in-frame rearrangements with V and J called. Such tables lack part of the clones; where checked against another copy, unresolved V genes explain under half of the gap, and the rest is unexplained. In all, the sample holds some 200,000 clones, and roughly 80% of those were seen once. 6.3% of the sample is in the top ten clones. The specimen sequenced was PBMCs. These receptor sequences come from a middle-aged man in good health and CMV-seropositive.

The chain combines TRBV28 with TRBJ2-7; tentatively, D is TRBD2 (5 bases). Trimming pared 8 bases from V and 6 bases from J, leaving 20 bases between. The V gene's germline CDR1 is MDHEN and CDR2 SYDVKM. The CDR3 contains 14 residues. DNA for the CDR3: TGTGCCAGCTCTCGGGGATTCCAGTTAATCGAGCAGTACTTC. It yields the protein CASSRGFQLIEQYF.

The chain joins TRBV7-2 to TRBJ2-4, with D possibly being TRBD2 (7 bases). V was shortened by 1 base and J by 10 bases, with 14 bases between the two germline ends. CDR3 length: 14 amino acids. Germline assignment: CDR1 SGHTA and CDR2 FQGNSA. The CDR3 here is CASSLGRGAHIQYF. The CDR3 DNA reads TGTGCCAGCAGCTTAGGCCGGGGGGCGCATATTCAGTACTTC.

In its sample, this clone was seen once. The CDR3 nucleotides are TGCGCCAGCAGTGGACTAGCGGGGTCCCGCACAGATACGCAGTATTTT. Its translation: CASSGLAGSRTDTQYF. The V and J genes are TRBV10-1 and TRBJ2-3; 11 bases map to TRBD2. Germline V gives CDR1 WNHNN, CDR2 SYGVQD (reference sequence). The CDR3 spans 16 residues. V was pared by 4 bases and J by 1 base, with 4 bases of the junction left unmatched.

The CDR3 spells CASSDTLADFTGNTIYF. Written as DNA, the CDR3 is TGTGCCAGCAGCGACACCTTGGCAGATTTTACTGGAAACACCATATATTTT. The chain recombines TRBV7-6 with TRBJ1-3; D is unresolved. Trimming shortened V by 5 bases and J by 2 bases, and 19 bases separated the two germline ends. Germline CDR1 SGHVS, CDR2 FNYEAQ. The CDR3 runs 17 residues.

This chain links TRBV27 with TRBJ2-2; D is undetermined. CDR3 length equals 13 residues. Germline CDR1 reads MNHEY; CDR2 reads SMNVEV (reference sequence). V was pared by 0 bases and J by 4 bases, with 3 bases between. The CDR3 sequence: CASSLSSTGELFF. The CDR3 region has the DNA TGTGCCAGCAGTTTATCGAGCACCGGGGAGCTGTTTTTT.

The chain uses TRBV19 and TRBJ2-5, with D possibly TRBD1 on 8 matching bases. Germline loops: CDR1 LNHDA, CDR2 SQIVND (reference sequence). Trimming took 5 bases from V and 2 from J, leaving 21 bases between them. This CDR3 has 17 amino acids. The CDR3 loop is CASSPGQAIGGQETQYF. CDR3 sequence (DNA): TGTGCCAGTAGTCCGGGACAGGCAATCGGGGGGCAAGAGACCCAGTACTTC.

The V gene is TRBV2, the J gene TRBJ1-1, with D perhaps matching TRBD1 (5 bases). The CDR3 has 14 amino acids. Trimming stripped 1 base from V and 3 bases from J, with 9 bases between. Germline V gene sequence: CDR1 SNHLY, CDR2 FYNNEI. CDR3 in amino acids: CASSEGDSYTEAFF. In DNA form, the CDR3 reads TGTGCCAGCAGTGAAGGGGACTCGTACACTGAAGCTTTCTTT.

The CDR3 DNA sequence: TGTGCCAGCACTATGTGGGACAGAACCTACGAGCAGTACTTC. Encoded protein: CASTMWDRTYEQYF. V gene TRBV5-8 combines with J gene TRBJ2-7; the match to TRBD1 covers 7 bases. Germline assignment: CDR1 SGHTS and CDR2 YDEGEE. The junction had 8 bases not matched to a gene; V was cut back by 6 bases and J by 2 bases. The CDR3 loop spans 14 amino acids. Full variable domain (remainder filled in from reference TRBV5-8 and TRBJ2-7): EAGVTQSPTHLIKTRGQQATLRCSPISGHTSVYWYQQALGLGLQFLLWYDEGEERNRGNFPPRFSGRQFPNYSSELNVNALELEDSALYLCASTMWDRTYEQYFGPGTRLTVT.

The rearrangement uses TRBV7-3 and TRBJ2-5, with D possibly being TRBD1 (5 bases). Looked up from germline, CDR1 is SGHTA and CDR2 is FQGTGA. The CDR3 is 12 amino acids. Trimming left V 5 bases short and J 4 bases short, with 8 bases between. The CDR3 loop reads CASSDQGETQYF. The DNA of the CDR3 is TGTGCCAGCAGCGATCAGGGAGAGACCCAGTACTTC.

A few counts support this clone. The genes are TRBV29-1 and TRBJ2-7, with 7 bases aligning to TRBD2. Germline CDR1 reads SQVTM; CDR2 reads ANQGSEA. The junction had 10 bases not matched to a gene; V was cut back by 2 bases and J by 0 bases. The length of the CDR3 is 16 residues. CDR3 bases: TGCAGCGTTGAATGGGCATTGGGGGGGAGCTCCTACGAGCAGTACTTC. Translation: CSVEWALGGSSYEQYF.

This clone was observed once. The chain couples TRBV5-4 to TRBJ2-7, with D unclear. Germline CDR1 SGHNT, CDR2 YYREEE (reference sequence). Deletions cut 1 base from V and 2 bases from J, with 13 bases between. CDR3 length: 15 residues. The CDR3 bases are TGTGCCAGCAGCTTGATCGACACGCAGACCTACGAGCAGTACTTC. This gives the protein CASSLIDTQTYEQYF.

In DNA, the CDR3 is TGTGCCAGCAGCTTAGTTTCGTATGGCACAGATACGCAGTATTTT. Translating it yields CASSLVSYGTDTQYF. V gene TRBV11-2 combines with J gene TRBJ2-3, with unresolved D. Deletions cut 1 base from V and 1 base from J, with 9 bases between. CDR3 length: 15 residues. The V gene's germline CDR1 is SGHAT and CDR2 FQNNGV.

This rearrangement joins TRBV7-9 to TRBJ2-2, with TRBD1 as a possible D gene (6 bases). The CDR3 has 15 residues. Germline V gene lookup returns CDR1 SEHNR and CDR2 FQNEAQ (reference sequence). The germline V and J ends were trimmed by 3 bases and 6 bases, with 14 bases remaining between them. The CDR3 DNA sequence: TGTGCCAGCAGCTTTCTCCAGGGGCCGTCCGGGGAGCTGTTTTTT. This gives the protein CASSFLQGPSGELFF.

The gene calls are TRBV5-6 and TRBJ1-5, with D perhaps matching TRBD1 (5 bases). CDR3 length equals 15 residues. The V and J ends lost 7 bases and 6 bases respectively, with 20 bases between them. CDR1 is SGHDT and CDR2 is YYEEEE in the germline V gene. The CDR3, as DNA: TGTGCCAGCGGGATGGCAGGGAATGAGTTTCAGCCCCAGCATTTT. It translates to CASGMAGNEFQPQHF.

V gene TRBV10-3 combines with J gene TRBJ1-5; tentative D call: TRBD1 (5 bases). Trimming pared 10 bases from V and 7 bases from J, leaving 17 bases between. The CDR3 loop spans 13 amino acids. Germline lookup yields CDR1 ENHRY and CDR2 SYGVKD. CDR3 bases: TGTGCCACACAGGCCCCGGGTGGGCAGCCCCAGCATTTT. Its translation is CATQAPGGQPQHF.

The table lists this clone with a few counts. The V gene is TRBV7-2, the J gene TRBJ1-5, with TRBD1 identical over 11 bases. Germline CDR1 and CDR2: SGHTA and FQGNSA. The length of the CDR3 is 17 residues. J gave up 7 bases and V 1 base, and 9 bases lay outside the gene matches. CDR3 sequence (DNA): TGTGCCAGCAGCTTAGGTCTAGGACAGGGGGCAGGGCAGCCCCAGCATTTT. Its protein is CASSLGLGQGAGQPQHF.

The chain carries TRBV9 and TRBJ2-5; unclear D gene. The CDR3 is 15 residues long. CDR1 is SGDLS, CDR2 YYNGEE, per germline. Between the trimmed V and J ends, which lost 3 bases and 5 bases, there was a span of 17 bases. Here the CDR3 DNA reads TGTGCCAGCAGCGCCAACGGAGAGGCCACGGAGACCCAGTACTTC. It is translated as CASSANGEATETQYF.

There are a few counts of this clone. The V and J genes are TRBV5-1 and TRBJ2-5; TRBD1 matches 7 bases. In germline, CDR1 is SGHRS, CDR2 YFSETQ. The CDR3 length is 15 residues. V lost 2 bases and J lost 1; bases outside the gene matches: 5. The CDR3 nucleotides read TGCGCCAGCAGCTTAACCGGGACAGTCCAAGAGACCCAGTACTTC. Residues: CASSLTGTVQETQYF.

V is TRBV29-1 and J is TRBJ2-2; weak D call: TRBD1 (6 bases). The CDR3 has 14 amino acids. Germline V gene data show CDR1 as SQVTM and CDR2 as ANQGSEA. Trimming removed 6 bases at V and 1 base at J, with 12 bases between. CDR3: CSVALQGNTGELFF. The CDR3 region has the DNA TGCAGCGTCGCGCTACAGGGGAACACCGGGGAGCTGTTTTTT.